This T cell receptor (beta chain) was sequenced for a study of neurological immune-mediated disorders. Unsorted libraries were prepared from 2 million PBMCs held at -80 C. TCRdb re-derived calls from the 5' RACE reads in MiXCR, one entry per CDR3 protein. The sample has approximately 77,000 distinct CDR3 sequences, about 9.7% seen once; the top ten hold about 1.7%. The J segment lost 6 bases and the V segment lost 6 bases, leaving 3 bases of the junction unmatched. Germline V gene lookup returns CDR1 MNHEY and CDR2 SVGEGT. The CDR3 totals 13 residues. Ten or more counts support this clonotype. The gene calls are TRBV6-2 or TRBV6-3 and TRBJ2-2; 8 positions match TRBD1. Material for sequencing was PBMCs. The receptor comes from a man aged 50 or older in good health. CDR3 nucleotides: TGTGCCAGCAGACAACAGGGGGCCGGGGAGCTGTTTTTT. Protein product: CASRQQGAGELFF.